The T cell receptor beta chain under discussion was sequenced for a study of T cells in Graves' hyperthyroidism and ophthalmopathy. Across the study: The authors collected peripheral blood at initial diagnosis, before any treatment.

This clonotype was found many times. No antigen is known for it. Amplified TCR beta CDR3 regions came from RNA transcripts. Researchers ran a first-round RT-PCR on the TCR CDR3 using the HTBI primer set. TCRdb recomputed calls from the multiplex PCR reads with MiXCR, one row per CDR3 protein. The data contain about 640,000 distinct CDR3 sequences, roughly 14% of them seen just once; the ten biggest clones take up around 12%. General study findings and limits: Clonotypes that were expanded in thyroid above 0.001 mostly appeared in blood too. Ophthalmopathy was distinguished from stable hyperthyroidism by 13 V-J signatures.

Patients with ophthalmopathy all had a Clinical Activity Score of at least 3, a NOSPECS grade of at least 4 and duration under 3 months. V lost 5 bases and J lost 1, with 8 bases in between. CDR3 size: 13 residues. The germline V gene encodes CDR1 SNHLY and CDR2 FYNNEI. This TCR was sampled from a woman aged 50 to 60 with Graves' ophthalmopathy. The sequencing sample was made of blood. This rearrangement joins TRBV2 to TRBJ2-5; D is perhaps TRBD1 (5 bases). CDR3 amino acids: CASSTQGQETQYF. The CDR3 DNA sequence: TGTGCCAGCAGTACCCAGGGCCAAGAGACCCAGTACTTC.